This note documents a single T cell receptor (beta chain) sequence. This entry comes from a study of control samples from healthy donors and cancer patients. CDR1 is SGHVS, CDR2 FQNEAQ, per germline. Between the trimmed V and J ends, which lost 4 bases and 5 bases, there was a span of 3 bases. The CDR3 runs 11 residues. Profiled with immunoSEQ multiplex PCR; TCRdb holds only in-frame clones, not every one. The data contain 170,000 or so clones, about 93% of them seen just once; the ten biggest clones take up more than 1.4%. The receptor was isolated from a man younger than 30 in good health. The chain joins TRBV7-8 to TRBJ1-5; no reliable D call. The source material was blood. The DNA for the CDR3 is TGTGCCAGCAGCTCAGATCAGCCCCAGCATTTT. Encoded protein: CASSSDQPQHF.